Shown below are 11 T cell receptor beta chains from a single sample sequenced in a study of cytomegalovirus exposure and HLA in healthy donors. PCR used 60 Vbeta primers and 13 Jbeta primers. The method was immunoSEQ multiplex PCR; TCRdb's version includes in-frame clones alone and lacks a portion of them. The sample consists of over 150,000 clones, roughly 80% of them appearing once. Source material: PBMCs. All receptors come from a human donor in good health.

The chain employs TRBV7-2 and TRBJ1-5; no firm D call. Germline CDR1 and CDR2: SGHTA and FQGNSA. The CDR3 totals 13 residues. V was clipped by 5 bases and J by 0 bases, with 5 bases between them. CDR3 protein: CASSRVSNQPQHF. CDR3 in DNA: TGTGCCAGCAGCCGAGTTAGCAATCAGCCCCAGCATTTT.

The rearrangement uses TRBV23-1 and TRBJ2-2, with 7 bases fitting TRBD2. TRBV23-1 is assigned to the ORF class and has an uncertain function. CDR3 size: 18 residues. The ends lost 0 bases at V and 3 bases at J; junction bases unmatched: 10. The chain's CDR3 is CASSQSFAVAGHTGELFF. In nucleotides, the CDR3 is TGCGCCAGCAGTCAATCGTTCGCGGTAGCGGGCCACACCGGGGAGCTGTTTTTT.

This CDR3 is CASNSQGMNTEAFF. CDR3 sequence (DNA): TGTGCCAGTAACTCACAGGGGATGAACACTGAAGCTTTCTTT. This chain uses TRBV19 with TRBJ1-1, with TRBD1 matching 7 bases. The CDR3 is 14 residues long. The ends lost 7 bases at V and 0 bases at J; junction bases unmatched: 5. From germline, CDR1 is LNHDA and CDR2 SQIVND (reference sequence).

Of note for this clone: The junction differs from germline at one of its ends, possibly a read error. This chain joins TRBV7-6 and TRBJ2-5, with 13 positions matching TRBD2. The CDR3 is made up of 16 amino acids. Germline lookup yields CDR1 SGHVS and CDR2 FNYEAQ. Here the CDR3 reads CASSSGLAGYQETQYF. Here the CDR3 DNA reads TGTGCCAGCAGCTCGGGACTAGCGGGATACCAAGAGACCCAATACTTC.

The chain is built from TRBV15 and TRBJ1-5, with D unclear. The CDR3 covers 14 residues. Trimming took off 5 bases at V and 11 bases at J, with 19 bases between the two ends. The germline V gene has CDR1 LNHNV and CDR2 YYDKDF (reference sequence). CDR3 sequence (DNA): TGTGCCACCAGCTCCACCAGGTCCGATTTGTCCCAGCATTTT. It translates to CATSSTRSDLSQHF.

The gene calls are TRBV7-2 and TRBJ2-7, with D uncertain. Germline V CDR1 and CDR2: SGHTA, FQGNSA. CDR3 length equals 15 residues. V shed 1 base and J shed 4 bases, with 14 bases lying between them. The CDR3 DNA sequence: TGTGCCAGCAGCTTAGTAAGACTTGGATTATACGAGCAGTACTTC. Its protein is CASSLVRLGLYEQYF.

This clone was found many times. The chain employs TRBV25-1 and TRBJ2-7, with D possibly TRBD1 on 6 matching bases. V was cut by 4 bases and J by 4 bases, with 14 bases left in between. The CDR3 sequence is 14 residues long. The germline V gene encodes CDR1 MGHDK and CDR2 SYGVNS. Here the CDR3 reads CASSGNDRPYEQYF. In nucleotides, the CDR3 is TGTGCCAGCAGTGGAAACGACAGGCCTTACGAGCAGTACTTC.

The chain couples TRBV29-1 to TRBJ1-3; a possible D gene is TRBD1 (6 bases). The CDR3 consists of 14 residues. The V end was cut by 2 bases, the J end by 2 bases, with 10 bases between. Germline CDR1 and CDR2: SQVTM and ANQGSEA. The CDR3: CSVEQGYAGNTIYF. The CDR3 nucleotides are TGCAGCGTTGAACAGGGGTATGCTGGAAACACCATATATTTT.

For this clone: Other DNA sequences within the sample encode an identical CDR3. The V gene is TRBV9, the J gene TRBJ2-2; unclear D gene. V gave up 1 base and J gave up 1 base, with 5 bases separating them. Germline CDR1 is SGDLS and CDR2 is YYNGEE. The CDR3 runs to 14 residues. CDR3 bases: TGTGCCAGCAGCGTATCCGGGAACACCGGGGAGCTGTTTTTT. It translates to CASSVSGNTGELFF.

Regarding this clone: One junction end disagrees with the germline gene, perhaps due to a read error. Written as DNA, the CDR3 is TGTGCCAGCAGCCAGGTTCCGGGACAACTTTTT. Amino acid sequence: CASSQVPGQLF. The chain employs TRBV14 and TRBJ1-4; D perhaps matches TRBD1 (6 bases). Germline CDR1 is SGHDN and CDR2 is FVKESK. The CDR3 covers 11 residues.

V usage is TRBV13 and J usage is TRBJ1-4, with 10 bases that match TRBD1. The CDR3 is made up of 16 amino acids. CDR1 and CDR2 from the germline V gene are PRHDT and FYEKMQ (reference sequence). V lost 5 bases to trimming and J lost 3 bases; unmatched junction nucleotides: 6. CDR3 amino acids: CASSPGQGIANEKLFF. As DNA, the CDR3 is TGTGCCAGCAGCCCGGGACAGGGGATTGCTAATGAAAAACTGTTTTTT. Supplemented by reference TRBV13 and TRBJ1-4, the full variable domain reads AAGVIQSPRHLIKEKRETATLKCYPIPRHDTVYWYQQGPGQDPQFLISFYEKMQSDKGSIPDRFSAQQFSDYHSELNMSSLELGDSALYFCASSPGQGIANEKLFFGSGTQLSVL.